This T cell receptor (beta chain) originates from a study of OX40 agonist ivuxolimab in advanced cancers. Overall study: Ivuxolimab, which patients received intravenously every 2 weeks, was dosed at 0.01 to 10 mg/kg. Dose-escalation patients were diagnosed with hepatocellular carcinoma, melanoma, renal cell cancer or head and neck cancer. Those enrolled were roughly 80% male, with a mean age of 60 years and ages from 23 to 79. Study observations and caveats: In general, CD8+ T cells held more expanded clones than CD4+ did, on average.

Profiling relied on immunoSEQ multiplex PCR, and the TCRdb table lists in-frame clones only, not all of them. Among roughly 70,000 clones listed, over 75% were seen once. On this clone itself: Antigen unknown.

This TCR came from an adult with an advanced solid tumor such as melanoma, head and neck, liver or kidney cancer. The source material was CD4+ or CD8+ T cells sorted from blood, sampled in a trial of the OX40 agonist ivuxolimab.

The CDR3 coding sequence is TGTGCCAGCAGCTCCCGTGGCGGGGGGGCCGGGGAGCTGTTTTTT. It yields the protein CASSSRGGGAGELFF. V is TRBV7-2 and J is TRBJ2-2, with TRBD2 identical over 9 bases. The V gene's germline CDR1 is SGHTA and CDR2 FQGNSA. The CDR3 is made up of 15 amino acids. V lost 4 bases, J lost 6 bases, and 6 bases stayed unmatched.